This paragraph reports one T cell receptor beta chain. Antigen: not known. Assay used: immunoSEQ multiplex PCR; TCRdb lists only in-frame clones, some missing. This table holds some 110,000 clones, around 82% found once. This specimen belongs to a study of T cell responses to AZD1222 COVID-19 vaccine. Whole-study findings and limits: Spike-specific TCR breadth rose after two AZD1222 doses, and depth rose as well.

Sample: peripheral blood, taken on day 0 of AZD1222 vaccination. The source is an adult in good health.

The CDR3 DNA reads as TGTGCCAGCAGCGTAGGTATAGAATGGGGAAACACCATATATTTT. It is translated as CASSVGIEWGNTIYF. V is TRBV9 and J is TRBJ1-3; D unclear. This CDR3 has 15 residues. Trimming stripped 0 bases from V and 4 bases from J, with 11 bases between. Germline V gives CDR1 SGDLS, CDR2 YYNGEE.